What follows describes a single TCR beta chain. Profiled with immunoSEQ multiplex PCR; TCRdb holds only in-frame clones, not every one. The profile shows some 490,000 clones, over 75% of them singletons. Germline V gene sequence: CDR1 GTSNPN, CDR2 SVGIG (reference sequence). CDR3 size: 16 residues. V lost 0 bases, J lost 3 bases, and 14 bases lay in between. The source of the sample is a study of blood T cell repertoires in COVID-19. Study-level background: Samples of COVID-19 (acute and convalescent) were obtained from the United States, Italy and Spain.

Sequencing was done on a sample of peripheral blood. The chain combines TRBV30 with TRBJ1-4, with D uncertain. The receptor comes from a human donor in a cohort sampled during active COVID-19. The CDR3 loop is CAWSVRGLASNEKLFF. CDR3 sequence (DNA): TGTGCCTGGAGTGTACGAGGCCTGGCGTCTAATGAAAAACTGTTTTTT.